These 22 T cell receptor beta chains were sequenced from one sample in a study of T cell repertoires in cytomegalovirus infection. TCRdb re-analysed the reads in MiXCR, keeping a single row per CDR3 protein. The repertoire holds around 300,000 distinct CDR3 sequences, with roughly a fifth as singletons. The antigens for these receptors are not known. Here the sequenced sample was cultured PBMCs, taken from culture after CMV antigen stimulation. The receptors shown here come from a human donor in good health (CMV status not recorded). Some clones in this sample may be carry-over from other donors' samples.

V gene TRBV11-2 combines with J gene TRBJ2-4, with D maybe TRBD2 (6 bases). This CDR3 is built from 19 residues. V was pared by 3 bases and J by 1 base, with 22 bases between. Germline V CDR1 and CDR2: SGHAT, FQNNGV. CDR3 protein: CASSFGRGTGFRAKNIQYF. For the CDR3, the DNA is TGTGCCAGCAGCTTCGGGCGGGGAACGGGATTTAGGGCCAAAAACATTCAGTACTTC.

This clonotype appeared many times. This chain joins TRBV7-2 and TRBJ1-2, with 10 bases that match TRBD1. Looked up from germline, CDR1 is SGHTA and CDR2 is FQGNSA. With 1 base clipped from V and 8 bases from J, the junction kept 7 bases outside the gene matches. The CDR3 is 15 residues long. The CDR3 is CASSLEDGTGEGYTF. DNA of the CDR3: TGTGCCAGCAGCTTAGAAGATGGGACAGGGGAAGGCTACACCTTC.

The chain recombines TRBV7-2 with TRBJ2-7, with D maybe TRBD2 (5 bases). The CDR3 totals 13 residues. V shed 4 bases and J shed 2 bases, with 9 bases lying between them. Germline CDR1 SGHTA, CDR2 FQGNSA. In DNA form, the CDR3 reads TGTGCCAGCAGCTGGCGAGGGACCTACGAGCAGTACTTC. Protein sequence: CASSWRGTYEQYF.

This chain connects TRBV7-6 to TRBJ2-5; D ambiguous. Trimming took off 1 base at V and 1 base at J, with 7 bases between the two ends. The length of the CDR3 is 14 residues. Per the germline V gene, CDR1 is SGHVS and CDR2 is FNYEAQ. CDR3 residues: CASSLESVQETQYF. CDR3 sequence (DNA): TGTGCCAGCAGCTTAGAGTCGGTCCAAGAGACCCAGTACTTC.

The chain links TRBV6-5 to TRBJ1-2; no clear D. V was pared by 0 bases and J by 6 bases, with 11 bases between. Germline-derived CDR1 and CDR2 are MNHEY and SVGAGI. The CDR3 has 14 residues. CDR3 residues: CASSYSRLGDGYTF. The CDR3 coding sequence is TGTGCCAGCAGTTACTCGAGACTCGGGGATGGCTACACCTTC.

The V gene is TRBV27, the J gene TRBJ2-1, with 12 bases lining up with TRBD2. Germline V gives CDR1 MNHEY, CDR2 SMNVEV (reference sequence). Trimming cost V 4 bases and J 10 bases; bases outside gene matches: 8. The CDR3 length is 15 residues. Here the CDR3 DNA reads TGTGCCAGCAGTTCCAGACTAGCGGGAGTTGTAGAGCAGTTCTTC. Amino acid sequence: CASSSRLAGVVEQFF.

This clonotype was seen a handful of times. This chain joins TRBV7-8 and TRBJ2-2, with unresolved D. The CDR3 has 13 amino acids. Trimming cost V 0 bases and J 8 bases, with 7 bases left between them. Germline CDR1 and CDR2: SGHVS and FQNEAQ. The CDR3 loop is CASSLARRGELFF. CDR3 DNA sequence: TGTGCCAGCAGCTTAGCGCGGCGGGGGGAGCTGTTTTTT.

In this sample, this clonotype turned up once. The rearrangement links TRBV20-1 to TRBJ2-1; D perhaps matches TRBD1 (5 bases). V lost 5 bases to trimming and J lost 0 bases, with 26 bases between them. CDR1 DFQATT and CDR2 SNEGSKA come from the germline V gene (reference sequence). The CDR3 extends over 19 amino acids. CDR3 loop: CSAGRPRVNRTGSYNEQFF. The DNA of the CDR3 is TGCAGTGCTGGACGACCCCGTGTTAATAGAACAGGCTCCTACAATGAGCAGTTCTTC.

This clonotype was detected ten times or more. The gene calls are TRBV27 and TRBJ1-2; 8 bases map to TRBD1. CDR3 length equals 12 residues. Per the germline V gene, CDR1 is MNHEY and CDR2 is SMNVEV (reference sequence). The V and J ends lost 7 bases and 7 bases, in that order; junction bases with no gene match: 5. The CDR3 DNA is TGTGCCAGCAAGACAGGGGATAGTGGCTACACCTTC. Translating gives CASKTGDSGYTF.

This chain connects TRBV27 to TRBJ1-1; D unresolved. The CDR3 is 12 amino acids. The ends were cut back, 5 bases at V and 5 bases at J, with 9 bases in the middle. The germline gives CDR1 MNHEY, CDR2 SMNVEV (reference sequence). The chain's CDR3 is CASSRGRTEAFF. CDR3 coding DNA: TGTGCCAGCAGTCGAGGCAGGACTGAAGCTTTCTTT.

The CDR3 loop is CASSLGSGSFF. The CDR3 coding sequence is TGTGCCAGCAGTTTAGGTAGCGGGAGCTTCTTC. V is TRBV6-2 or TRBV6-3 and J is TRBJ2-1, with 9 positions matching TRBD2. The ends lost 4 bases at V and 16 bases at J; junction bases unmatched: 5. The CDR3 is 11 residues long. Germline V lookup: CDR1 MNHEY, CDR2 SVGEGT.

The genes are TRBV20-1 and TRBJ1-4, with D perhaps matching TRBD1 (6 bases). This CDR3 has 12 residues. V gave up 2 bases and J gave up 8 bases, with 9 bases separating them. Looked up from germline, CDR1 is DFQATT and CDR2 is SNEGSKA (reference sequence). For the CDR3, the DNA is TGCAGTGCTAGACAGGGGCGCGAAAAACTGTTTTTT. This encodes CSARQGREKLFF.

At least ten counts were recorded for this clonotype. This chain uses TRBV12-3 or TRBV12-4 with TRBJ2-1; 9 bases agree with TRBD1. CDR3 size: 14 residues. The J segment lost 6 bases and the V segment lost 7 bases, leaving 7 bases of the junction unmatched. The CDR3, as DNA: TGTGCCAGCAACCCGGGACAGGGACGCAATGAGCAGTTCTTC. It translates to CASNPGQGRNEQFF.

The chain joins TRBV19 to TRBJ1-2; D uncertain. Germline CDR1 is LNHDA and CDR2 is SQIVND (reference sequence). V dropped 0 bases and J dropped 5 bases, with 10 bases sitting between them. CDR3 length: 14 amino acids. In DNA form, the CDR3 reads TGTGCCAGTAGTATAGATCGGGTTTCATATGGCTACACCTTC. This encodes CASSIDRVSYGYTF.

This clonotype was observed many times. The V gene is TRBV7-2, the J gene TRBJ1-2, with D tentatively TRBD1 (5 bases). Trimming pared 1 base from V and 5 bases from J, leaving 17 bases between. Germline assignment: CDR1 SGHTA and CDR2 FQGNSA. This CDR3 spans 16 amino acids. Written as DNA, the CDR3 is TGTGCCAGCAGCTTAGGGGGGGGGGGGGACCAATATGGCTACACCTTC. It specifies CASSLGGGGDQYGYTF.

The chain has TRBV14 and TRBJ1-3; TRBD1 is a possible D gene (6 bases). The ends were cut back, 2 bases at V and 0 bases at J, with 8 bases in the middle. Germline-derived CDR1 and CDR2 are SGHDN and FVKESK. The CDR3 covers 15 residues. The CDR3 is CASSQQGTSGNTIYF. CDR3 nucleotide sequence: TGTGCCAGCAGCCAACAGGGGACCTCTGGAAACACCATATATTTT.

This clonotype has more than one count but fewer than ten. The chain employs TRBV5-1 and TRBJ2-3; a possible D gene is TRBD1 (6 bases). This CDR3 has 16 residues. CDR1 is SGHRS and CDR2 is YFSETQ in the germline V gene. Trimming shortened V by 1 base and J by 1 base, and 13 bases separated the two germline ends. The CDR3, as DNA: TGCGCCAGCAGCTTGCAAGGGACACCCCGCACAGATACGCAGTATTTT. Its protein is CASSLQGTPRTDTQYF.

This clonotype was seen a handful of times. The chain joins TRBV11-3 to TRBJ2-1, with 9 bases aligning to TRBD1. V lost 5 bases to trimming and J lost 2 bases; unmatched junction nucleotides: 4. There are 15 residues in the CDR3. Germline CDR1 is SGHNT and CDR2 is YENEEA. The CDR3 nucleotides are TGTGCCAGCAGCCTCACAGGGGGCCCCTACAATGAGCAGTTCTTC. Translation: CASSLTGGPYNEQFF.

This clonotype has just a few counts. V and J are TRBV3-1 and TRBJ2-4; D is undetermined. In germline, CDR1 is LGHDT, CDR2 YNNKEL (reference sequence). V was trimmed by 1 base and J by 4 bases, leaving 8 bases between them. The CDR3 sequence is 14 residues long. The CDR3, as DNA: TGTGCCAGCAGCCAAGCGGCAGGAAAAAACATTCAGTACTTC. Residues: CASSQAAGKNIQYF.

The table lists this clonotype with a few counts. The chain is built from TRBV11-2 and TRBJ2-1, with 7 bases aligning to TRBD2. The junction had 8 bases not matched to a gene; V was cut back by 7 bases and J by 5 bases. This CDR3 spans 14 amino acids. CDR1 and CDR2 (germline): SGHAT, FQNNGV. This CDR3 is CASTQREADNEQFF. CDR3 in DNA: TGTGCCAGCACCCAGCGGGAAGCCGACAATGAGCAGTTCTTC. Looking up the rest from reference TRBV11-2 and TRBJ2-1 gives the full variable domain: EAGVAQSPRYKIIEKRQSVAFWCNPISGHATLYWYQQILGQGPKLLIQFQNNGVVDDSQLPKDRFSAERLKGVDSTLKIQPAKLEDSAVYLCASTQREADNEQFFGPGTRLTVL.

J is TRBJ1-2 and V is TRBV6-1, with D possibly TRBD1 on 5 matching bases. The V gene's germline CDR1 is MNHNS and CDR2 SASEGT. The CDR3 has 16 amino acids. V was cut by 1 base and J by 4 bases, with 16 bases left in between. The CDR3 DNA sequence: TGTGCCAGCAGTGAAGATGGCGAATGGGGGACCTATGGCTACACCTTC. Translating it yields CASSEDGEWGTYGYTF.

This chain connects TRBV29-1 to TRBJ2-1; possible D gene TRBD1, 6 bases. The germline V gene encodes CDR1 SQVTM and CDR2 ANQGSEA. The V and J ends lost 3 bases and 5 bases respectively, with 14 bases between them. The CDR3 has 14 amino acids. This CDR3 reads CSVDSPGVNNEQFF. The DNA for the CDR3 is TGCAGCGTTGATTCCCCAGGGGTTAACAATGAGCAGTTCTTC.